What follows are 12 T cell receptor beta chains derived from one specimen sequenced in a study of technical replicates of blood from a handful of donors. Generated by immunoSEQ multiplex PCR, the TCRdb table keeps only in-frame clones and is missing some. The table lists around 100,000 clones, over 90% of them singletons. Sequenced input: T cells isolated from PBMCs. These receptors were taken from a human donor in good health.

The rearrangement links TRBV4-3 to TRBJ2-2, with D perhaps TRBD2 (6 bases). This CDR3 is built from 15 residues. The V end was cut by 5 bases, the J end by 2 bases, with 12 bases between. The V gene's germline CDR1 is LGHNA and CDR2 YSLEER. CDR3 sequence reads: CASSAWAGNTGELFF. CDR3 nucleotides: TGCGCCAGCAGCGCCTGGGCGGGAAACACCGGGGAGCTGTTTTTT.

The genes are TRBV7-9 and TRBJ1-2; D ambiguous. Deletions cut 2 bases from V and 6 bases from J, with 10 bases between. The germline gives CDR1 SEHNR, CDR2 FQNEAQ (reference sequence). This CDR3 comprises 13 residues. In DNA, the CDR3 is TGTGCCAGCAGCTTATTTAGTGGAGATGGCTACACCTTC. Translating it yields CASSLFSGDGYTF.

This rearrangement joins TRBV6-5 to TRBJ2-7; 11 bases match TRBD2. V was pared by 0 bases and J by 4 bases, with 5 bases of the junction left unmatched. The CDR3 loop spans 16 amino acids. CDR1 is MNHEY, CDR2 SVGAGI, per germline. CDR3 sequence (DNA): TGTGCCAGCAGTTACTCCGGACTAGCGGGTTTATACGAGCAGTACTTC. This encodes CASSYSGLAGLYEQYF.

The V and J genes are TRBV10-1 and TRBJ2-3; 7 nucleotides match TRBD2. Trimming cost V 2 bases and J 1 base; bases outside gene matches: 3. The CDR3 length is 15 residues. Germline values: CDR1 WNHNN, CDR2 SYGVQD (reference sequence). CDR3 in amino acids: CASSEAGVGTDTQYF. The CDR3 nucleotides are TGCGCCAGCAGTGAGGCGGGAGTAGGCACAGATACGCAGTATTTT.

The rearrangement links TRBV7-9 to TRBJ1-1; no firm D call. Germline assignment: CDR1 SEHNR and CDR2 FQNEAQ (reference sequence). The CDR3 is 13 amino acids. The germline V and J ends were trimmed by 5 bases and 5 bases, with 12 bases remaining between them. CDR3 in amino acids: CASSTRPRTEAFF. The CDR3 DNA follows: TGTGCCAGCAGCACCCGGCCTAGAACTGAAGCTTTCTTT.

CDR3 sequence (DNA): TGTGCCAGTAGTATAACCGGGATGAGCTCCTACGAGCAGTACTTC. It yields the protein CASSITGMSSYEQYF. The chain links TRBV19 to TRBJ2-7, with a weak D call TRBD2 (5 bases). The CDR3 is made up of 15 amino acids. The ends were cut back, 2 bases at V and 0 bases at J, with 11 bases in the middle. The germline V gene encodes CDR1 LNHDA and CDR2 SQIVND (reference sequence).

For this clone: One junction end disagrees with the germline gene, perhaps due to a read error. The chain employs TRBV28 and TRBJ1-1, with 8 bases lining up with TRBD1. Per germline, CDR1 MDHEN and CDR2 SYDVKM. This CDR3 has 14 residues. The CDR3 region has the DNA TGTGCCAGCAGCCTGGACAGGGTGAAAACTGAAGCTTTCTTT. It is translated as CASSLDRVKTEAFF.

V and J are TRBV5-8 and TRBJ2-7; 7 bases align to TRBD1. The germline gives CDR1 SGHTS, CDR2 YDEGEE. The CDR3 sequence is 14 residues long. Trimming took 6 bases from V and 3 from J; bases not matched to a gene: 9. CDR3: CASITRTGYYEQYF. CDR3 coding DNA: TGTGCCAGCATAACGCGGACAGGCTACTACGAGCAGTACTTC.

The gene calls are TRBV6-5 and TRBJ1-3; 7 bases line up with TRBD1. Losses at the gene ends were 7 bases for V and 3 bases for J; bases not matched to a gene: 6. Germline-derived CDR1 and CDR2 are MNHEY and SVGAGI. The CDR3 contains 14 residues. CDR3 nucleotides: TGTGCCAGCATGTGGCAGGGGGGTGGAAACACCATATATTTT. Amino acid sequence: CASMWQGGGNTIYF.

This clone was detected once. The chain employs TRBV5-1 and TRBJ2-3, with 9 positions matching TRBD2. After removal of 5 bases from V and 2 bases from J, the junction contained 3 bases not matched to a gene. Germline CDR1 reads SGHRS; CDR2 reads YFSETQ. This CDR3 comprises 14 residues. The CDR3 DNA follows: TGCGCCAGCAGAGGCGGGAGGGACACAGATACGCAGTATTTT. Translated: CASRGGRDTDTQYF.

The rearrangement uses TRBV7-2 and TRBJ1-1; the match to TRBD1 covers 10 bases. Germline V gene lookup returns CDR1 SGHTA and CDR2 FQGNSA. The CDR3 contains 14 residues. V was pared by 3 bases and J by 5 bases, with 3 bases of the junction left unmatched. CDR3 region: CASSLGQGLTEAFF. The CDR3 DNA sequence: TGTGCCAGCAGCTTGGGACAGGGGTTGACTGAAGCTTTCTTT.

The chain carries TRBV2 and TRBJ1-5; D is uncertain. Germline V gene data show CDR1 as SNHLY and CDR2 as FYNNEI. The CDR3 sequence is 16 residues long. V lost 2 bases to trimming and J lost 2 bases, with 13 bases between them. The CDR3 DNA is TGTGCCAGCAGTGAATTGACGGGTGGCGGCAATCAGCCCCAGCATTTT. Amino acids: CASSELTGGGNQPQHF.